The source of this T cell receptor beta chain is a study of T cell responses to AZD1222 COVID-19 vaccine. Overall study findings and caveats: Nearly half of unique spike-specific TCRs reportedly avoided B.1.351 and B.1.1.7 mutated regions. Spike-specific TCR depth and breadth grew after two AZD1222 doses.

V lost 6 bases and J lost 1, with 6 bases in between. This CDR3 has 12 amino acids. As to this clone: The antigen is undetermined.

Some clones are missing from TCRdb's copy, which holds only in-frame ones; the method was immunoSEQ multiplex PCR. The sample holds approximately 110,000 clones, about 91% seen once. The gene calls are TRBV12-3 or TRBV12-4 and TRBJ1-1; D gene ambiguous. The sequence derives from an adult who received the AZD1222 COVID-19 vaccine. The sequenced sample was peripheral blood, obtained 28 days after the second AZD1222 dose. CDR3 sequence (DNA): TGTGCCAGCAGCCACAGGAACACTGAAGCTTTCTTT. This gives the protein CASSHRNTEAFF.